The 16 T cell receptor beta chains reported below all come from one sample, sequenced in a study of CD8+CD57+ T cells in acquired aplastic anemia. Using genomic DNA as the template, TCR beta VDJ and CDR3 profiling was carried out. TCRdb used MiXCR to reprocess the reads, holding one entry per CDR3 protein. The sample records around 200,000 distinct CDR3 sequences, almost 50% being singletons. For sequencing, patients were chosen who had shown expansion of CD8+CD57+ cells by flow cytometry. The material sequenced was sorted CD4+, CD8+, or CD8+CD57+ T cells (not recorded which) from PBMCs. The receptor set was obtained from a human donor with aplastic anemia.

This clonotype was seen only a few times. The rearrangement uses TRBV20-1 and TRBJ2-7; no firm D call. CDR1 is DFQATT and CDR2 is SNEGSKA in the germline V gene (reference sequence). The V end was cut by 2 bases, the J end by 5 bases, with 13 bases between. The CDR3 loop spans 13 amino acids. CDR3 coding DNA: TGCAGTGCTAGAAGCCCTATGTACAACGAGCAGTACTTC. Protein: CSARSPMYNEQYF.

The rearrangement links TRBV20-1 to TRBJ1-2; unclear D gene. Germline V gene lookup returns CDR1 DFQATT and CDR2 SNEGSKA (reference sequence). The CDR3 totals 11 residues. The V end was cut by 0 bases, the J end by 8 bases, with 7 bases between. CDR3 coding DNA: TGCAGTGCTAGAGATGGGGAAGGCTACACCTTC. Translation gives CSARDGEGYTF.

This chain links TRBV10-3 with TRBJ2-1, with D uncertain. This CDR3 has 14 residues. CDR1 ENHRY and CDR2 SYGVKD come from the germline V gene. The V end was cut by 3 bases, the J end by 5 bases, with 11 bases between. The CDR3 sequence is CAISESASDNEQFF. For the CDR3, the DNA is TGTGCCATCAGTGAATCGGCTTCCGACAATGAGCAGTTCTTC.

The chain uses TRBV19 and TRBJ2-5; no clear D. This CDR3 spans 13 amino acids. The V end lost 5 bases, the J end lost 5 bases, and 12 bases lay between the germline ends. CDR1 and CDR2 (germline): LNHDA, SQIVND (reference sequence). The CDR3 DNA sequence: TGTGCCAGTAGTCCTTACTCACGGGAGACCCAGTACTTC. Translation gives CASSPYSRETQYF. The complete variable domain, with remaining parts taken from reference TRBV19 and TRBJ2-5, reads DGGITQSPKYLFRKEGQNVTLSCEQNLNHDAMYWYRQDPGQGLRLIYYSQIVNDFQKGDIAEGYSVSREKKESFPLTVTSAQKNPTAFYLCASSPYSRETQYFGPGTRLLVL.

This clonotype was observed many times. This chain links TRBV6-5 with TRBJ1-4; 10 bases match TRBD1. Germline V gene lookup returns CDR1 MNHEY and CDR2 SVGAGI. This CDR3 has 14 amino acids. The V and J ends lost 4 bases and 8 bases, in that order; junction bases with no gene match: 4. CDR3 protein: CASSSTGGQEKLFF. The CDR3 nucleotides are TGTGCCAGCAGTTCGACAGGGGGCCAAGAAAAACTGTTTTTT.

The rearrangement uses TRBV19 and TRBJ2-3; no definite D call. Germline-derived CDR1 and CDR2 are LNHDA and SQIVND (reference sequence). With 3 bases removed from V and 2 bases from J, the gap between germline ends came to 9 bases. The CDR3 sequence is 14 residues long. The CDR3 DNA follows: TGTGCCAGTAGTATTTGGAGCCTCACAGATACGCAGTATTTT. This sequence encodes CASSIWSLTDTQYF.

The V call is TRBV5-1, the J call TRBJ2-5, with D tentatively TRBD2 (7 bases). This CDR3 spans 16 amino acids. Trimming took off 5 bases at V and 4 bases at J, with 21 bases between the two ends. The V gene's germline CDR1 is SGHRS and CDR2 YFSETQ. The CDR3 reads CASRGGAFVSGETQYF. CDR3 DNA: TGCGCCAGCAGGGGGGGGGCCTTTGTGAGCGGAGAGACCCAGTACTTC.

With regard to this clonotype: Lacking the conserved final phenylalanine or tryptophan, this CDR3 likely reflects a read error. As DNA, the CDR3 is TGTGCCATCAGGGGGAGTCAGGGGGCTTTTTCCTACGAGCAGTACTCC. Amino acid sequence: CAIRGSQGAFSYEQYS. The chain links TRBV10-3 to TRBJ2-7, with 8 bases matching TRBD1. This CDR3 has 16 amino acids. J gave up 1 base and V 6 bases, and 11 bases lay outside the gene matches. Germline V gene data show CDR1 as ENHRY and CDR2 as SYGVKD.

This clonotype was recorded at least ten times. The V gene is TRBV12-3 or TRBV12-4, the J gene TRBJ2-3, with a tentative D call TRBD2 (6 bases). V was cut by 2 bases and J by 2 bases, with 11 bases left in between. The CDR3 contains 15 residues. The DNA for the CDR3 is TGTGCCAGCAGTTTAATCGCGGGGACCACAGATACGCAGTATTTT. Protein product: CASSLIAGTTDTQYF.

Comment on this clonotype: It may be a read error: a sequence one base away is much more abundant. The J gene is TRBJ2-7, the V gene TRBV2; 11 bases fit TRBD1. The CDR3 has 16 residues. Per the germline V gene, CDR1 is SNHLY and CDR2 is FYNNEI. CDR3 sequence reads: CATSGDRGESSYERYF. The CDR3 nucleotides read TGTGCCACCTCGGGGGACAGGGGGGAGAGCTCCTACGAGCGGTACTTC. The variable domain in full, with the rest retrieved from reference TRBV2 and TRBJ2-7, is EPEVTQTPSHQVTQMGQEVILRCVPISNHLYFYWYRQILGQKVEFLVSFYNNEISEKSEIFDDQFSVERPDGSNFTLKIRSTKLEDSAMYFCATSGDRGESSYERYFGPGTRLTVT.

Concerning this clonotype itself: A much larger clone is a single base away; this may be a read error. In this CDR3 the conserved last residue, phenylalanine or tryptophan, is missing, so a read error is likely. The chain employs TRBV5-1 and TRBJ2-3, with no clear D. This CDR3 comprises 15 residues. V lost 3 bases and J lost 3, with 14 bases in between. The V gene's germline CDR1 is SGHRS and CDR2 YFSETQ. The CDR3 nucleotides read TGCGCCAGCAGCTCGACCCTAGATAAGACAGATACGCAGTATCTT. It is translated as CASSSTLDKTDTQYL.

Comments on this clonotype: One end of the junction fails to match germline, which may point to a read error. The chain joins TRBV5-1 to TRBJ1-1; 9 positions agree with TRBD1. From germline, CDR1 is SGHRS and CDR2 YFSETQ. The CDR3 extends over 14 amino acids. CDR3 coding DNA: TGCGCCAACAGCTTAAGGGACAGGGCGACCGAAGCTTTCTTT. Translation: CANSLRDRATEAFF.

V usage is TRBV6-6 and J usage is TRBJ1-1; weak D call: TRBD1 (6 bases). V was pared by 7 bases and J by 5 bases, with 20 bases between. The CDR3 consists of 15 residues. Germline V gene sequence: CDR1 MNHNY, CDR2 SVGAGI (reference sequence). The CDR3 here is CASTVLTRGVTEAFF. CDR3 coding DNA: TGTGCCAGCACCGTCTTAACGAGGGGGGTAACTGAAGCTTTCTTT.

The chain combines TRBV14 with TRBJ1-6; 7 bases fit TRBD1. V lost 5 bases to trimming and J lost 6 bases; unmatched junction nucleotides: 10. CDR3 length: 16 residues. Germline V gene data show CDR1 as SGHDN and CDR2 as FVKESK. The CDR3 reads CASSSPPGQLNSPLHF. The CDR3 DNA reads TGTGCCAGCAGCTCGCCACCGGGACAGCTTAATTCACCCCTCCACTTT.

The rearrangement joins TRBV25-1 to TRBJ1-1; D possibly corresponds to TRBD1 (6 bases). The V end lost 6 bases, the J end lost 1 base, and 6 bases lay between the germline ends. Per germline, CDR1 MGHDK and CDR2 SYGVNS. The CDR3 extends over 12 amino acids. CDR3 amino acids: CASRGQNTEAFF. The CDR3 coding sequence is TGTGCCAGCAGGGGACAGAACACTGAAGCTTTCTTT.

V gene TRBV5-1 combines with J gene TRBJ1-6; weak D call: TRBD1 (5 bases). Deletions cut 4 bases from V and 8 bases from J, with 13 bases between. Germline V gene data show CDR1 as SGHRS and CDR2 as YFSETQ. The CDR3 length is 14 residues. This chain's CDR3 is CASSVGQTDSPLHF. CDR3 coding DNA: TGCGCCAGCAGCGTAGGACAAACAGATTCACCCCTCCACTTT.